This T cell receptor beta chain was retrieved from a study of cytomegalovirus exposure and HLA in healthy donors. This clone occurred once. Its antigen is still unknown. The CDR3 is 15 amino acids. The V and J ends lost 7 bases and 5 bases, in that order; junction bases with no gene match: 9. The germline V gene encodes CDR1 LNHDA and CDR2 SQIVND (reference sequence). The study ran its PCR with 60 Vbeta and 13 Jbeta primers. Assay: immunoSEQ multiplex PCR; the TCRdb copy retains only in-frame clones and omits some. This repertoire shows some 130,000 clones, 70% to 90% found once; its top ten account for over 4.5%. Overall study findings and caveats: Several of the most significant clusters were apparently associated with common viral pathogens in a later analysis. Being productive about 90% or about 30% of the time was typical of most TCR beta V segments in an earlier analysis. Cytomegalovirus-associated status was assigned to some 180 TCR beta chains. Most subjects' HLA-A and HLA-B alleles were reportedly predicted from TCR beta sequences.

This chain links TRBV19 with TRBJ2-1; 9 bases line up with TRBD2. The sequenced material came from PBMCs. The receptor was isolated from a middle-aged woman in good health and CMV-seropositive. CDR3 nucleotides: TGTGCCAGTATTTCCCCTGCGGGGGGGAACAATGAGCAGTTCTTC. Protein sequence: CASISPAGGNNEQFF.